This T cell receptor (beta chain) was captured by sequencing in a study of T cell changes during pregnancy in multiple sclerosis. Only in-frame clones appear in the TCRdb table, and some are missing; sequencing was by immunoSEQ multiplex PCR. The sample lists 70,000 to 95,000 clones; 94% were seen once. The CDR3 is 13 amino acids. In germline, CDR1 is MNHEY, CDR2 SMNVEV (reference sequence). Trimming removed 3 bases from V and 2 bases from J, with 7 bases in between. The chain has TRBV27 and TRBJ1-2; tentatively, D is TRBD1 (5 bases). The receptor was derived from a female donor in good health, enrolled as a control in a pregnancy study. Sample: peripheral blood, taken after pregnancy. The CDR3 DNA reads as TGTGCCAGCAGTTTGACAGCGAACTATGGCTACACCTTC. It codes for CASSLTANYGYTF.